This T cell receptor (beta chain) was recovered during a study of OX40 agonist ivuxolimab in advanced cancers. Turning to the study itself: An anti-OX40 (CD134) antibody with agonistic activity, ivuxolimab, was administered to patients. Ivuxolimab was delivered to patients intravenously every 2 weeks at doses spanning 0.01 to 10 mg/kg. Prior checkpoint blockade (anti-PD-1, anti-PD-L1 or anti-CTLA-4) was permitted; around 40% had it.

CDR3 length: 15 residues. CDR1 is SEHNR, CDR2 FQNEAQ, per germline (reference sequence). The V end lost 1 base, the J end lost 7 bases, and 13 bases lay between the germline ends. Here immunoSEQ multiplex PCR was the method, and the copy in TCRdb shows in-frame clones only, minus some. The sample shows approximately 74,000 clones, 75% to 90% of them seen only once. This specimen consisted of CD4+ or CD8+ T cells sorted from blood, obtained in a trial of the OX40 agonist ivuxolimab. This chain uses TRBV7-9 with TRBJ1-4; possibly TRBD1 for D (5 bases). The clonotype originates from an adult with an advanced solid tumor such as melanoma, head and neck, liver or kidney cancer. The CDR3 loop is CASSLVGGVSEKLFF. The DNA of the CDR3 is TGTGCCAGCAGCTTAGTCGGGGGGGTTAGTGAAAAACTGTTTTTT. The full variable domain, rest sourced from reference TRBV7-9 and TRBJ1-4, is DTGVSQNPRHKITKRGQNVTFRCDPISEHNRLYWYRQTLGQGPEFLTYFQNEAQLEKSRLLSDRFSAERPKGSFSTLEIQRTEQGDSAMYLCASSLVGGVSEKLFFGSGTQLSVL.